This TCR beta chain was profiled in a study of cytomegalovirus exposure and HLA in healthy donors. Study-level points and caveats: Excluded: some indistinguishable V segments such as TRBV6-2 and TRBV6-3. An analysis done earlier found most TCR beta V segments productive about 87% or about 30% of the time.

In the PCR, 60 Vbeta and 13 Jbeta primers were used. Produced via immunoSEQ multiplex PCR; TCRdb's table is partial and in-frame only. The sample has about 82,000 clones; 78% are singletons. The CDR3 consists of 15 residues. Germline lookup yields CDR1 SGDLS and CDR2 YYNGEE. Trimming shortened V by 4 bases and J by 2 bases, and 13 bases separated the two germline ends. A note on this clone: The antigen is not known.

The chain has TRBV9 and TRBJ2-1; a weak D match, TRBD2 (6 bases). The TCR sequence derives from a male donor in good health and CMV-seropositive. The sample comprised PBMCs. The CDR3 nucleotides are TGTGCCAGCAGCCCAATAGCGGTTCCCTACAATGAGCAGTTCTTC. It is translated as CASSPIAVPYNEQFF.